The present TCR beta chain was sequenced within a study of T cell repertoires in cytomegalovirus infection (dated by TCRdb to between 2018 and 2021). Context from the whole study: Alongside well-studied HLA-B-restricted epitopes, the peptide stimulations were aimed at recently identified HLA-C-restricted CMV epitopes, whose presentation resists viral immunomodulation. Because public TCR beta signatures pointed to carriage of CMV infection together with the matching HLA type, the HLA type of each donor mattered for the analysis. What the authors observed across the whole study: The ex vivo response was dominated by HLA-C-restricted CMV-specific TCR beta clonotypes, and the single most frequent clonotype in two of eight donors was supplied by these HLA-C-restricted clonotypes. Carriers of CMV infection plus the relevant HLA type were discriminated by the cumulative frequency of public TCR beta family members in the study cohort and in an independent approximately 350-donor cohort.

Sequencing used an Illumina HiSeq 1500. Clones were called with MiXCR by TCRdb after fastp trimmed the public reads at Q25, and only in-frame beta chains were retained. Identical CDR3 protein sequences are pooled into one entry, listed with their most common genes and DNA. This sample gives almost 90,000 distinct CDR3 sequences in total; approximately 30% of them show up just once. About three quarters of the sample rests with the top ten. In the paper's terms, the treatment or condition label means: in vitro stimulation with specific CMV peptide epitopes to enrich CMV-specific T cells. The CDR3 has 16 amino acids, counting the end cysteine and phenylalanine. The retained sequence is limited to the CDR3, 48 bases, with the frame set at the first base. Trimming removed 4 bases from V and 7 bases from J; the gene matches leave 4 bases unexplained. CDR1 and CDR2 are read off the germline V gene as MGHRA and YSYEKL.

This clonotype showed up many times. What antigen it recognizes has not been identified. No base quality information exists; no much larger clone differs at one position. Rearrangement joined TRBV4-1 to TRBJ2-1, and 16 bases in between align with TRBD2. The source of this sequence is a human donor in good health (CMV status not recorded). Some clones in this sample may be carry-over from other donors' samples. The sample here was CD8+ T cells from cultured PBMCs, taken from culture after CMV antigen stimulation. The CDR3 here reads CASSLGLAGGLNEQFF. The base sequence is TGCGCCAGCAGCCTGGGACTAGCGGGGGGGCTTAATGAGCAGTTCTTC.